The 30 T cell receptor beta chains in this list originate from one sample, sequenced in a study of long-term antiretroviral therapy in people with HIV (dated by TCRdb to between 2020 and 2023). The immunoSEQ hsTCRB v3.0 assay was used at survey level resolution for TRB variable region sequencing. Entries here come from immuneACCESS through TCRdb and include only in-frame sequences with V and J called. Some clones fail to appear in such tables; in the studies checked, an unresolved V gene covers under half of the shortfall, and the cause of the remainder is unknown. The sample includes about 33,000 clones, with around 96% observed a single time. Approximately 2.5% of the sample rests with the top ten. The specimen was unsorted PBMCs, collected 6.5 to 6.9 years after starting antiretroviral therapy. The receptors shown here come from a man aged 30 to 45 with HIV.

The V gene is TRBV4-3, the J gene TRBJ1-5, with 7 nucleotides matching TRBD1. The germline V gene has CDR1 LGHNA and CDR2 YSLEER. This CDR3 contains 15 residues. With 2 bases clipped from V and 3 bases from J, the junction kept 4 bases outside the gene matches. The CDR3 sequence is CASSQRQGPNQPQHF. DNA of the CDR3: TGCGCCAGCAGCCAAAGACAGGGCCCCAATCAGCCCCAGCATTTT.

CDR3 nucleotide sequence: TGTGCCAGCAGCAACCTAGGGGGGATAGGTGAGCAGTTCTTC. Amino acids: CASSNLGGIGEQFF. The chain uses TRBV7-9 and TRBJ2-1; D is tentatively TRBD1 or TRBD2 (6 bases each). This CDR3 has 14 residues. V was pared by 5 bases and J by 9 bases, with 17 bases between. Germline V gene data show CDR1 as SEHNR and CDR2 as FQNEAQ (reference sequence).

The rearrangement uses TRBV18 and TRBJ1-5, with 8 bases fitting TRBD1. The CDR3 runs to 15 residues. CDR1 and CDR2 from the germline V gene are KGHSH and LQKENI. V shed 4 bases and J 4 bases; nucleotides not matched to a gene: 6. CDR3 protein: CASSQTGQVNQPQHF. The CDR3 DNA is TGTGCCAGCTCACAAACGGGACAGGTAAATCAGCCCCAGCATTTT.

This rearrangement joins TRBV7-6 to TRBJ2-3; D unresolved. The CDR3 runs 15 residues. V lost 2 bases to trimming and J lost 2 bases, with 11 bases between them. CDR1 is SGHVS and CDR2 is FNYEAQ in the germline V gene. CDR3 sequence (DNA): TGTGCCAGCAGCTTATCTGGCGGCCCCACAGATACGCAGTATTTT. The encoded protein is CASSLSGGPTDTQYF. The variable domain in full, completed from reference TRBV7-6 and TRBJ2-3, reads GAGVSQSPRYKVTKRGQDVALRCDPISGHVSLYWYRQALGQGPEFLTYFNYEAQQDKSGLPNDRFSAERPEGSISTLTIQRTEQRDSAMYRCASSLSGGPTDTQYFGPGTRLTVL.

This clone was detected once. CDR3 nucleotide sequence: TGTGCCAGCAGACCGAGACTAGCGGGGGACTACGAGCAGTACTTC. It specifies CASRPRLAGDYEQYF. The chain recombines TRBV27 with TRBJ2-7; TRBD2 matches 12 bases. The germline CDR1 and CDR2 sequences are MNHEY and SMNVEV (reference sequence). J lost 3 bases, V lost 6 bases, and 6 bases had no gene match. The CDR3 has 15 amino acids.

This chain joins TRBV6-1 and TRBJ1-1, with TRBD1 as a possible D gene (6 bases). V lost 7 bases and J 4 bases, leaving 7 bases between the germline ends. From germline, CDR1 is MNHNS and CDR2 SASEGT. The CDR3 extends over 11 amino acids. The DNA for the CDR3 is TGTGCCAGCAAGGGGGGCACTGAAGCTTTCTTT. Protein product: CASKGGTEAFF.

The J gene is TRBJ2-7, the V gene TRBV11-3, with 9 bases fitting TRBD2. This CDR3 spans 16 amino acids. Per the germline V gene, CDR1 is SGHNT and CDR2 is YENEEA. V lost 7 bases and J lost 5; bases outside the gene matches: 15. CDR3 in amino acids: CASTPMRPSGIHEQYF. The DNA for the CDR3 is TGTGCCAGCACTCCTATGCGGCCTAGCGGGATTCACGAGCAGTACTTC.

In DNA form, the CDR3 reads TGTGCCAGCAGCACACAAGCGGGGGGGCCTCCCGATACGCAGTATTTT. The encoded protein is CASSTQAGGPPDTQYF. The chain combines TRBV7-2 with TRBJ2-3; 10 bases align to TRBD2. From germline, CDR1 is SGHTA and CDR2 FQGNSA. V shed 5 bases and J 6 bases; nucleotides not matched to a gene: 11. The CDR3 totals 16 residues. Together with reference TRBV7-2 and TRBJ2-3, the CDR3 gives the full variable domain: GAGVSQSPSNKVTEKGKDVELRCDPISGHTALYWYRQSLGQGLEFLIYFQGNSAPDKSGLPSDRFSAERTGGSVSTLTIQRTQQEDSAVYLCASSTQAGGPPDTQYFGPGTRLTVL.

The chain links TRBV2 to TRBJ2-5; the D gene could be TRBD1 or TRBD2 (5 bases each). Deletions cut 6 bases from V and 4 bases from J, with 15 bases between. Germline CDR1 reads SNHLY; CDR2 reads FYNNEI. This CDR3 spans 14 amino acids. DNA of the CDR3: TGTGCCAGCAGCCCGGGGCATCTCACAGAGACCCAGTACTTC. Its translation is CASSPGHLTETQYF. The full variable domain, completed using reference TRBV2 and TRBJ2-5, is EPEVTQTPSHQVTQMGQEVILRCVPISNHLYFYWYRQILGQKVEFLVSFYNNEISEKSEIFDDQFSVERPDGSNFTLKIRSTKLEDSAMYFCASSPGHLTETQYFGPGTRLLVL.

The chain carries TRBV11-3 and TRBJ1-1; TRBD1 is a possible D gene (6 bases). Germline lookup yields CDR1 SGHNT and CDR2 YENEEA. Between the trimmed V and J ends, which lost 8 bases and 0 bases, there was a span of 19 bases. The CDR3 is 16 residues long. CDR3 loop: CASARGGPRMNTEAFF. CDR3 sequence (DNA): TGTGCCAGCGCGAGGGGGGGGCCCCGAATGAACACTGAAGCTTTCTTT.

The chain links TRBV5-4 to TRBJ1-2, with a tentative D call TRBD1 (5 bases). Per germline, CDR1 SGHNT and CDR2 YYREEE (reference sequence). V lost 4 bases to trimming and J lost 3 bases, with 28 bases between them. The length of the CDR3 is 19 residues. The CDR3 protein is CASSPGPPPFLPMDYGYTF. DNA for the CDR3: TGTGCCAGCAGCCCGGGACCGCCACCCTTCCTACCAATGGACTATGGCTACACCTTC. Based on the CDR3 plus reference TRBV5-4 and TRBJ1-2, the full variable domain is ETGVTQSPTHLIKTRGQQVTLRCSSQSGHNTVSWYQQALGQGPQFIFQYYREEENGRGNFPPRFSGLQFPNYSSELNVNALELDDSALYLCASSPGPPPFLPMDYGYTFGSGTRLTVV.

The chain recombines TRBV27 with TRBJ2-1; tentatively, D is TRBD1 or TRBD2 (6 bases each). The V gene lost 8 bases and the J gene lost 0 bases, with 11 bases spanning the gap. The CDR3 has 14 amino acids. The germline CDR1 and CDR2 sequences are MNHEY and SMNVEV (reference sequence). The CDR3 region is CASGGRISYNEQFF. DNA for the CDR3: TGTGCCAGCGGGGGGCGTATCTCCTACAATGAGCAGTTCTTC.

This clone has just one count. The chain carries TRBV5-1 and TRBJ2-5; TRBD2 might be the D (6 bases). CDR1 is SGHRS, CDR2 YFSETQ, per germline. This CDR3 contains 18 residues. V was trimmed by 0 bases and J by 7 bases, leaving 25 bases between them. The CDR3 bases are TGCGCCAGCAGCTTGGAGATAACGAGCGGGTCGATAGGAGGGACCCAGTACTTC. Translated: CASSLEITSGSIGGTQYF.

The chain carries TRBV7-8 and TRBJ1-2, with 9 positions matching TRBD1. The germline gives CDR1 SGHVS, CDR2 FQNEAQ. V shed 8 bases, J shed 5 bases, and the junction held 6 bases outside the gene matches. The CDR3 is 13 amino acids. Here the CDR3 DNA reads TGTGCCAGCGGCGAAGACAGGGGGTATGGCTACACCTTC. Translating gives CASGEDRGYGYTF.

The V gene is TRBV5-8, the J gene TRBJ2-1; 7 bases are shared with TRBD2. Germline V gene data show CDR1 as SGHTS and CDR2 as YDEGEE. V shed 1 base, J shed 5 bases, and the junction held 6 bases outside the gene matches. The CDR3 length is 15 residues. The CDR3 nucleotides read TGTGCCAGCAGCTTGACGCGGGGGACCCACAATGAGCAGTTCTTC. Protein product: CASSLTRGTHNEQFF. The variable domain in full, completed from reference TRBV5-8 and TRBJ2-1, reads EAGVTQSPTHLIKTRGQQATLRCSPISGHTSVYWYQQALGLGLQFLLWYDEGEERNRGNFPPRFSGRQFPNYSSELNVNALELEDSALYLCASSLTRGTHNEQFFGPGTRLTVL.

The genes are TRBV7-2 and TRBJ2-1, with 12 bases aligning to TRBD2. Looked up from germline, CDR1 is SGHTA and CDR2 is FQGNSA. The CDR3 is made up of 15 amino acids. The V and J ends lost 2 bases and 5 bases, in that order; junction bases with no gene match: 1. The CDR3 loop reads CASSLLAGGHNEQFF. CDR3 in DNA: TGTGCCAGCAGCTTACTAGCGGGAGGGCACAATGAGCAGTTCTTC.

The CDR3 is CASSFAPGEEQYF. The CDR3 DNA sequence: TGCGCCAGCAGCTTTGCCCCCGGTGAGGAGCAGTACTTC. The V call is TRBV5-1, the J call TRBJ2-7; D uncertain. The germline V gene has CDR1 SGHRS and CDR2 YFSETQ. The CDR3 loop spans 13 amino acids. The V end was cut by 2 bases, the J end by 7 bases, with 13 bases between.

The gene calls are TRBV7-6 and TRBJ1-4, with D unclear. This CDR3 is built from 17 residues. The germline CDR1 and CDR2 sequences are SGHVS and FNYEAQ. V shed 0 bases and J shed 3 bases, with 14 bases lying between them. CDR3 protein: CASSLALIPASNEKLFF. Here the CDR3 DNA reads TGTGCCAGCAGCTTAGCGTTAATCCCGGCCTCTAATGAAAAACTGTTTTTT.

This clone was observed a few times. The chain couples TRBV7-3 to TRBJ2-1; 7 bases match TRBD1. Germline-derived CDR1 and CDR2 are SGHTA and FQGTGA. The V segment lost 4 bases and the J segment 5 bases; nucleotides outside the gene matches: 8. The CDR3 extends over 15 amino acids. CDR3 coding DNA: TGTGCCAGCAGCTACCCGGGACAGAGCAACAATGAGCAGTTCTTC. Translated, it gives CASSYPGQSNNEQFF.

The chain has TRBV6-5 and TRBJ2-7; D possibly corresponds to TRBD2 (6 bases). Trimming pared 0 bases from V and 2 bases from J, leaving 11 bases between. This CDR3 region has 15 residues. Germline-derived CDR1 and CDR2 are MNHEY and SVGAGI. CDR3 loop: CASSYSAGTTYEQYF. DNA of the CDR3: TGTGCCAGCAGTTACTCGGCGGGAACGACCTACGAGCAGTACTTC.

The chain links TRBV9 to TRBJ2-3; 13 bases match TRBD2. CDR3 length: 14 residues. Germline values: CDR1 SGDLS, CDR2 YYNGEE. With V trimmed by 4 bases and J by 10 bases, 6 bases remained unmatched. The CDR3 is CASSPRTSGGSQYF. The CDR3 nucleotides read TGTGCCAGCAGCCCCCGGACTAGCGGGGGATCGCAGTATTTT.

This clone has just a few counts. The rearrangement uses TRBV28 and TRBJ1-5; 7 positions match TRBD1. The CDR3 consists of 17 residues. The V gene's germline CDR1 is MDHEN and CDR2 SYDVKM. The J segment lost 1 base and the V segment lost 5 bases, leaving 11 bases of the junction unmatched. The CDR3 protein is CASSDTGEARSNQPQHF. CDR3 nucleotide sequence: TGTGCCAGCAGTGATACAGGGGAGGCGCGAAGCAATCAGCCCCAGCATTTT.

This sequence joins TRBV18 and TRBJ2-1; D unclear. CDR1 and CDR2 (germline): KGHSH, LQKENI. The CDR3 contains 14 residues. Trimming removed 0 bases at V and 6 bases at J, with 9 bases between. CDR3 in amino acids: CASSPPPVSNEQFF. Here the CDR3 DNA reads TGTGCCAGCTCACCACCGCCGGTTTCCAATGAGCAGTTCTTC.

The rearrangement links TRBV2 to TRBJ2-5; the D gene is possibly TRBD2 (5 bases). The CDR3 length is 13 residues. CDR1 is SNHLY and CDR2 is FYNNEI in the germline V gene. The ends were cut back, 3 bases at V and 2 bases at J, with 7 bases in the middle. CDR3 in amino acids: CASSEGDQETQYF. CDR3 bases: TGTGCCAGCAGTGAGGGAGATCAAGAGACCCAGTACTTC.

The chain combines TRBV7-9 with TRBJ1-1; maybe TRBD1 (5 bases). The CDR3 contains 15 residues. V gave up 6 bases and J gave up 2 bases, with 16 bases separating them. Germline-derived CDR1 and CDR2 are SEHNR and FQNEAQ (reference sequence). CDR3 residues: CASRSPEGSNTEAFF. CDR3 nucleotide sequence: TGTGCCAGCAGGAGCCCGGAGGGGTCAAACACTGAAGCTTTCTTT.

The V and J genes are TRBV7-9 and TRBJ2-7; D gene ambiguous. The CDR3 has 15 amino acids. V was shortened by 1 base and J by 2 bases, with 12 bases between the two germline ends. Germline lookup yields CDR1 SEHNR and CDR2 FQNEAQ (reference sequence). In nucleotides, the CDR3 is TGTGCCAGCAGCTTAGGACGTATGAGAGCCTACGAGCAGTACTTC. Protein sequence: CASSLGRMRAYEQYF.

This chain links TRBV6-5 with TRBJ2-7; D not resolved. Trimming pared 2 bases from V and 0 bases from J, leaving 5 bases between. The CDR3 length is 13 residues. The V gene's germline CDR1 is MNHEY and CDR2 SVGAGI. Here the CDR3 reads CASSYTISYEQYF. DNA of the CDR3: TGTGCCAGCAGTTACACTATCTCCTACGAGCAGTACTTC.

The CDR3 DNA reads TGCGCCAGCAGCCAAGAGCCGACAGGGGGCGCGGGCGGGGAGCTGTTTTTT. This sequence encodes CASSQEPTGGAGGELFF. This chain joins TRBV4-3 and TRBJ2-2; 10 bases agree with TRBD1. CDR1 is LGHNA and CDR2 is YSLEER in the germline V gene. V gave up 0 bases and J gave up 7 bases; unmatched junction bases: 8. This CDR3 has 17 residues.

The DNA for the CDR3 is TGTGCCAGCATACAGGGGCGCTCCTACGAGCAGTACTTC. This translates into CASIQGRSYEQYF. V is TRBV6-4 and J is TRBJ2-7; 7 bases align to TRBD1. V dropped 7 bases and J dropped 0; count of bases not matched to a gene: 3. The CDR3 loop spans 13 amino acids. From germline, CDR1 is MRHNA and CDR2 SNTAGT.

This chain uses TRBV12-2 with TRBJ2-5; the D call TRBD2 from the table was never checked on the DNA. TRBV12-2 is an annotated pseudogene. This CDR3 has 16 amino acids. CDR3 bases: TGTGCAAGTCGCAAACGGTGGACTAGCGGAGGCGAGACCCAGTACTTC. As protein: CASRKRWTSGGETQYF.